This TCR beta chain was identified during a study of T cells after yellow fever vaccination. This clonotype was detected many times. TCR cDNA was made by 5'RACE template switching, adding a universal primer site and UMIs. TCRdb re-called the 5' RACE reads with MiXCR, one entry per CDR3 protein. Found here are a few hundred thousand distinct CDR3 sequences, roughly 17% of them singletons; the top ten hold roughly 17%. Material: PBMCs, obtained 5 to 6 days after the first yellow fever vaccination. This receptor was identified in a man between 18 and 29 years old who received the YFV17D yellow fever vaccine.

The CDR3 region is CASSIGTSGYEQYF. The CDR3 nucleotides are TGTGCCAGCAGCATCGGGACTAGCGGCTACGAGCAGTACTTC. The chain couples TRBV7-2 to TRBJ2-7; 11 bases are shared with TRBD2. CDR3 length: 14 amino acids. V shed 5 bases and J 3 bases; nucleotides not matched to a gene: 3. Germline values: CDR1 SGHTA, CDR2 FQGNSA.